One and the same sample provided the 29 T cell receptor beta chains below, sequenced in a study of regulatory T cells in long-lasting Graves disease. Construction of the TCR beta libraries employed iRepertoire HTBI primers in conjunction with Arm-PCR of CDR3 regions. One entry per CDR3 protein results from TCRdb running MiXCR on the multiplex PCR reads. Here the sample spans a few hundred thousand distinct CDR3 sequences, around a sixth being singletons. This sample's time point: newly diagnosed GD, antithyroid drugs for less than 3 months. RNA extracted from PBMCs served as the sequencing template. These same records also appear under a second study, on T cells in Graves' hyperthyroidism and ophthalmopathy.

The source material was peripheral blood mononuclear cells (PBMCs), sampled at new diagnosis, from a patient treated with antithyroid drugs. These TCRs come from a woman in her twenties or thirties with Graves disease.

This clonotype occurred many times. The V gene is TRBV2, the J gene TRBJ1-2; D is ambiguous. CDR3 length: 12 amino acids. The germline V gene has CDR1 SNHLY and CDR2 FYNNEI. The ends were cut back, 0 bases at V and 8 bases at J, with 7 bases in the middle. The CDR3 is CASSEADFGYTF. In DNA, the CDR3 is TGTGCCAGCAGTGAAGCGGATTTCGGCTACACCTTC.

There are many counts of this clonotype. The V call is TRBV3-1, the J call TRBJ1-5; 8 nucleotides align to TRBD1. Germline lookup yields CDR1 LGHDT and CDR2 YNNKEL (reference sequence). The CDR3 has 15 amino acids. V dropped 5 bases and J dropped 3; count of bases not matched to a gene: 6. As DNA, the CDR3 is TGTGCCAGCAGCAAAGGACAGGGATCCAATCAGCCCCAGCATTTT. It is translated as CASSKGQGSNQPQHF.

This clonotype showed up just a few times. This may be a read error, as it is one base from a much larger clone. The chain links TRBV12-3 or TRBV12-4 to TRBJ2-1; 12 nucleotides match TRBD2. Matching the DNA end better, TRBJ2-5 makes the J call doubtful. This CDR3 has 18 residues. CDR3 DNA sequence: TGTGCCAGCAGTTCAGCGCTAGCGGGGGGGATCTTCCAAGAGACCCAGTACTTC. It encodes CASSSALAGGIFQETQYF.

This clonotype was recorded many times. A much larger clone differs from this one at a single base, so this may be a read error. V gene TRBV11-2 combines with J gene TRBJ1-1; 7 bases map to TRBD1. V lost 1 base to trimming and J lost 5 bases; unmatched junction nucleotides: 1. The length of the CDR3 is 13 residues. Germline-derived CDR1 and CDR2 are SGHAT and FQNNGV. CDR3 region: CASSLVQGTEAFF. CDR3 coding DNA: TGTGCCAGCAGCTTAGTACAGGGGACTGAAGCTTTCTTT.

This clonotype was seen many times. The chain is built from TRBV12-3 or TRBV12-4 and TRBJ1-2, with D perhaps TRBD1 (6 bases). Between the trimmed V and J ends, which lost 4 bases and 6 bases, there was a span of 6 bases. This CDR3 has 11 amino acids. Written as DNA, the CDR3 is TGTGCCAGCAGTTCAGGGGATGGCTACACCTTC. It yields the protein CASSSGDGYTF.

This clonotype was recorded at least ten times. The rearrangement uses TRBV9 and TRBJ1-2, with D unresolved. The CDR3 has 13 amino acids. CDR1 is SGDLS and CDR2 is YYNGEE in the germline V gene. V lost 4 bases to trimming and J lost 8 bases, with 15 bases between them. CDR3 DNA sequence: TGTGCCAGCAGCCTGGATCCTTCGACAGGCTACACCTTC. This codes for CASSLDPSTGYTF.

This clonotype showed up many times. The chain combines TRBV10-1 with TRBJ1-5; D unresolved. The germline V gene has CDR1 WNHNN and CDR2 SYGVQD (reference sequence). The CDR3 loop spans 13 amino acids. Deletions cut 5 bases from V and 4 bases from J, with 9 bases between. In nucleotides, the CDR3 is TGCGCCAGCAGTCCGGGTCAGAATCAGCCCCAGCATTTT. Translated, it gives CASSPGQNQPQHF.

The table lists this clonotype with many counts. This sequence joins TRBV15 and TRBJ2-5; 7 bases fit TRBD1. The trim removed 3 bases at V and 4 bases at J, leaving 5 bases unmatched. CDR1 is LNHNV and CDR2 is YYDKDF in the germline V gene (reference sequence). The CDR3 is 14 residues long. CDR3 residues: CATSRTGLGETQYF. Written as DNA, the CDR3 is TGTGCCACCAGCAGGACAGGGTTGGGAGAGACCCAGTACTTC.

This clonotype was detected many times. This chain links TRBV2 with TRBJ2-7, with a weak D call TRBD1 (5 bases). V dropped 1 base and J dropped 0 bases, with 7 bases sitting between them. Germline V gene lookup returns CDR1 SNHLY and CDR2 FYNNEI. The CDR3 loop spans 14 amino acids. CDR3 sequence reads: CASSEDRYSYEQYF. The CDR3 region has the DNA TGTGCCAGCAGTGAAGACAGGTACTCCTACGAGCAGTACTTC.

This clonotype was observed many times. This chain connects TRBV7-2 to TRBJ1-4; D is perhaps TRBD1 (5 bases). This CDR3 region has 15 residues. Germline assignment: CDR1 SGHTA and CDR2 FQGNSA. V dropped 4 bases and J dropped 4 bases, with 13 bases sitting between them. The CDR3 loop is CASSSSGTLNEKLFF. CDR3 DNA: TGTGCCAGCAGCTCTTCGGGGACCCTTAATGAAAAACTGTTTTTT.

This clonotype showed up many times. The genes are TRBV2 and TRBJ1-3; maybe TRBD1 (5 bases). CDR1 and CDR2 (germline): SNHLY, FYNNEI. CDR3 length: 13 residues. V lost 6 bases and J 2 bases, leaving 8 bases between the germline ends. The CDR3 DNA follows: TGTGCCAGCAGCGCAGGGACTGGAAACACCATATATTTT. It codes for CASSAGTGNTIYF.

The chain combines TRBV7-6 with TRBJ2-3; D ambiguous. There are 14 residues in the CDR3. CDR1 is SGHVS and CDR2 is FNYEAQ in the germline V gene. The germline V and J ends were trimmed by 1 base and 4 bases, with 9 bases remaining between them. Here the CDR3 DNA reads TGTGCCAGCAGCTTAGATAGTGCCCCAGATACGCAGTATTTT. Its protein product is CASSLDSAPDTQYF. The variable domain in full, completed from reference TRBV7-6 and TRBJ2-3, reads GAGVSQSPRYKVTKRGQDVALRCDPISGHVSLYWYRQALGQGPEFLTYFNYEAQQDKSGLPNDRFSAERPEGSISTLTIQRTEQRDSAMYRCASSLDSAPDTQYFGPGTRLTVL.

This clonotype showed up many times. The genes are TRBV5-6 and TRBJ2-2, with D unresolved. The CDR3 consists of 16 residues. Germline V gene sequence: CDR1 SGHDT, CDR2 YYEEEE. V lost 0 bases to trimming and J lost 0 bases, with 9 bases between them. The CDR3 sequence: CASSLVPSANTGELFF. The DNA for the CDR3 is TGTGCCAGCAGCTTGGTTCCCAGCGCGAACACCGGGGAGCTGTTTTTT. Full variable domain (remainder filled in from reference TRBV5-6 and TRBJ2-2): DAGVTQSPTHLIKTRGQQVTLRCSPKSGHDTVSWYQQALGQGPQFIFQYYEEEERQRGNFPDRFSGHQFPNYSSELNVNALLLGDSALYLCASSLVPSANTGELFFGEGSRLTVL.

The V and J genes are TRBV3-1 and TRBJ2-3; 8 bases fit TRBD2. This CDR3 region has 15 residues. Per germline, CDR1 LGHDT and CDR2 YNNKEL (reference sequence). V lost 6 bases and J lost 5; bases outside the gene matches: 10. In DNA form, the CDR3 reads TGTGCCAGCAGTTGGACTAGCACGAAACAAGATACGCAGTATTTT. Translating gives CASSWTSTKQDTQYF.

The chain uses TRBV6-1 and TRBJ2-3; no firm D call. Trimming took 6 bases from V and 0 from J, leaving 10 bases between them. Germline CDR1 reads MNHNS; CDR2 reads SASEGT. The CDR3 consists of 14 residues. The CDR3 nucleotides read TGTGCCAGCAGCTCCCCTTCTAGCACAGATACGCAGTATTTT. The encoded protein is CASSSPSSTDTQYF.

This clonotype came up many times. The rearrangement uses TRBV6-2 or TRBV6-3 and TRBJ2-1, with D perhaps assigned TRBD1 or TRBD2 (5 bases each). Germline V gene sequence: CDR1 MNHEY, CDR2 SVGEGT. V was clipped by 0 bases and J by 6 bases, with 9 bases between them. This CDR3 spans 14 amino acids. The CDR3 bases are TGTGCCAGCAGTTACTCGATTGGGGGCAATGAGCAGTTCTTC. The encoded protein is CASSYSIGGNEQFF.

This clonotype occurred a few times. The gene calls are TRBV20-1 and TRBJ1-2; 9 bases are shared with TRBD1. Unmatched junction bases numbered 4, after V lost 6 bases and J lost 2 bases. This CDR3 spans 13 amino acids. CDR1 is DFQATT and CDR2 is SNEGSKA in the germline V gene (reference sequence). The CDR3 here is CSARTGVNYGYTF. The CDR3 coding sequence is TGCAGTGCACGGACAGGGGTAAACTATGGCTACACCTTC.

This clonotype was picked up many times. This chain links TRBV4-1 with TRBJ1-2; D possibly corresponds to TRBD1 (5 bases). The CDR3 spans 16 residues. V was cut by 4 bases and J by 0 bases, with 15 bases left in between. Germline CDR1 reads MGHRA; CDR2 reads YSYEKL. The CDR3 is CASSRGTGTANYGYTF. The CDR3 DNA follows: TGCGCCAGCAGCCGAGGTACCGGGACCGCTAACTATGGCTACACCTTC.

Ten or more counts support this clonotype. V and J are TRBV3-1 and TRBJ2-1, with 7 bases that match TRBD1. This CDR3 is 13 amino acids long. The junction had 5 bases not matched to a gene; V was cut back by 4 bases and J by 8 bases. In germline, CDR1 is LGHDT, CDR2 YNNKEL (reference sequence). CDR3 in amino acids: CASSLDRVYEQFF. CDR3 DNA: TGTGCCAGCAGCCTAGACAGGGTGTATGAGCAGTTCTTC.

This clonotype was recorded many times. This CDR3 reads CSVADRTAQETQYF. The DNA of the CDR3 is TGCAGCGTGGCCGACAGAACGGCTCAAGAGACCCAGTACTTC. The chain combines TRBV29-1 with TRBJ2-5, with D maybe TRBD1 (5 bases). Germline CDR1 and CDR2: SQVTM and ANQGSEA. V lost 6 bases and J 2 bases, leaving 16 bases between the germline ends. CDR3 length: 14 amino acids.

This clonotype was counted many times. A read error may account for a junction end that differs from germline. The rearrangement links TRBV4-1 to TRBJ1-4; 7 positions agree with TRBD1. CDR1 is MGHRA, CDR2 YSYEKL, per germline. CDR3 size: 15 residues. The CDR3 nucleotides are TGTGCCAGCAGCGTTTCAGGGGGGTCCGCGGAAAAACTGTTTTTT. Translating gives CASSVSGGSAEKLFF.

This clonotype was counted at least ten times. The chain joins TRBV7-9 to TRBJ2-5; 10 nucleotides match TRBD2. CDR1 is SEHNR and CDR2 is FQNEAQ in the germline V gene (reference sequence). The CDR3 has 15 amino acids. Trimming cost V 3 bases and J 2 bases; bases outside gene matches: 3. CDR3 loop: CASSFGLAEQETQYF. CDR3 coding DNA: TGTGCCAGCAGCTTTGGACTAGCGGAGCAAGAGACCCAGTACTTC.

This clonotype was found a few times. The rearrangement joins TRBV14 to TRBJ1-6, with a tentative D call TRBD1 (5 bases). The germline CDR1 and CDR2 sequences are SGHDN and FVKESK. Trimming took off 0 bases at V and 11 bases at J, with 11 bases between the two ends. CDR3 length equals 14 residues. Here the CDR3 reads CASSQEIRATPLHF. The CDR3 region has the DNA TGTGCCAGCAGCCAAGAAATCAGGGCAACACCCCTCCACTTT.

At least ten counts were recorded for this clonotype. This chain uses TRBV11-2 with TRBJ2-1; D unclear. Trimming cost V 5 bases and J 8 bases, with 13 bases left between them. CDR3 length equals 13 residues. The germline gives CDR1 SGHAT, CDR2 FQNNGV. The CDR3 sequence: CASSPSFGHEQFF. In nucleotides, the CDR3 is TGTGCCAGCAGCCCCAGTTTTGGCCATGAGCAGTTCTTC. The full variable domain, its missing parts supplied by reference TRBV11-2 and TRBJ2-1, is EAGVAQSPRYKIIEKRQSVAFWCNPISGHATLYWYQQILGQGPKLLIQFQNNGVVDDSQLPKDRFSAERLKGVDSTLKIQPAKLEDSAVYLCASSPSFGHEQFFGPGTRLTVL.

This clonotype showed up many times. V usage is TRBV5-1 and J usage is TRBJ1-6; D gene ambiguous. This CDR3 has 13 residues. Trimming took off 0 bases at V and 8 bases at J, with 6 bases between the two ends. Germline-derived CDR1 and CDR2 are SGHRS and YFSETQ. As DNA, the CDR3 is TGCGCCAGCAGCTTGGCCGAGGATTCACCCCTCCACTTT. It codes for CASSLAEDSPLHF.

In this sample, this clonotype turned up many times. The chain carries TRBV7-6 and TRBJ1-1; TRBD1 might be the D (5 bases). Germline CDR1 is SGHVS and CDR2 is FNYEAQ. The CDR3 totals 14 residues. The V gene lost 4 bases and the J gene lost 7 bases, with 16 bases spanning the gap. CDR3 DNA: TGTGCCAGCAGCTCCGGACACGCCTCATATGAAGCTTTCTTT. Its translation is CASSSGHASYEAFF.

This chain connects TRBV7-8 to TRBJ2-5; weak D call: TRBD2 (6 bases). V was trimmed by 4 bases and J by 1 base, leaving 13 bases between them. The CDR3 has 15 residues. Germline assignment: CDR1 SGHVS and CDR2 FQNEAQ. The CDR3 spells CASSSGGAGQETQYF. Here the CDR3 DNA reads TGTGCCAGCAGCTCAGGCGGGGCGGGCCAAGAGACCCAGTACTTC.

This clonotype showed up many times. The J gene is TRBJ2-7, the V gene TRBV9; the D gene could be TRBD1 or TRBD2 (5 bases each). CDR1 SGDLS and CDR2 YYNGEE come from the germline V gene. The V end was cut by 4 bases, the J end by 2 bases, with 13 bases between. This CDR3 is built from 14 residues. The CDR3 region is CASSPWDGPYEQYF. DNA for the CDR3: TGTGCCAGCAGCCCCTGGGACGGGCCCTACGAGCAGTACTTC.

Of note for this clonotype: A read error is the likely source, as a far larger clone sits one nucleotide away. This chain joins TRBV2 and TRBJ1-5; TRBD1 is a possible D gene (5 bases). The CDR3 is 15 amino acids. Per the germline V gene, CDR1 is SNHLY and CDR2 is FYNNEI. In nucleotides, the CDR3 is TGTGCCAGCAGCGCAGGGAGTAGGGGCAATCAGCCCCGGCATTTT. Residues: CASSAGSRGNQPRHF.